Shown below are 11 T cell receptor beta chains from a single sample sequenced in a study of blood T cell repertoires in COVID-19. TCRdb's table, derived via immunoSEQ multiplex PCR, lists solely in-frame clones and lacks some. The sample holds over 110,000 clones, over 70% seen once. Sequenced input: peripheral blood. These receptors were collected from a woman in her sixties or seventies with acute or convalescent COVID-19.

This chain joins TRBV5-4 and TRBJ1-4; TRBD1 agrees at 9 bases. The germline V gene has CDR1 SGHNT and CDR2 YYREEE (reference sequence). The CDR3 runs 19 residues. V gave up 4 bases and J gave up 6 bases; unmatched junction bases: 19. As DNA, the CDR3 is TGTGCCAGCAGCAGAAATCCTACAGGGGGCAGGGATCGAGATGAAAAACTGTTTTTT. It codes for CASSRNPTGGRDRDEKLFF.

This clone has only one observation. CDR3 residues: CASGPNSGTGSNQPQHF. The CDR3 region has the DNA TGTGCTAGTGGACCGAACTCCGGGACAGGGAGCAATCAGCCCCAGCATTTT. This chain links TRBV12-5 with TRBJ1-5; TRBD1 matches 9 bases. In germline, CDR1 is LGHNT, CDR2 FRNRAP. CDR3 length: 17 amino acids. The J segment lost 1 base and the V segment lost 6 bases, leaving 10 bases of the junction unmatched.

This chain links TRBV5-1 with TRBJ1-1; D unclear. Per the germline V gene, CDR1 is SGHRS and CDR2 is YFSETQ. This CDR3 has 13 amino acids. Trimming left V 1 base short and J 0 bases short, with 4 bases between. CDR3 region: CASSLTVNTEAFF. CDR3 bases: TGCGCCAGCAGCTTGACGGTGAACACTGAAGCTTTCTTT.

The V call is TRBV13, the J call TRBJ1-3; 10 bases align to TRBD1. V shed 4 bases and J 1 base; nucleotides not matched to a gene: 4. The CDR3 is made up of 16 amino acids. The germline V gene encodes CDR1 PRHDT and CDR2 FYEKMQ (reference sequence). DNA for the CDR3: TGTGCCAGCAGCTCACGGGACAGGGGTTCTGGAAACACCATATATTTT. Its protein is CASSSRDRGSGNTIYF.

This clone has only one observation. Written as DNA, the CDR3 is TGTGCCAGCAGCCCACTCCTAGACAGGGGGCCAGTGAACACTGAAGCTTTCTTT. Translating it yields CASSPLLDRGPVNTEAFF. V usage is TRBV5-6 and J usage is TRBJ1-1, with 10 bases aligning to TRBD1. Germline V gives CDR1 SGHDT, CDR2 YYEEEE. The CDR3 consists of 18 residues. J was trimmed by 0 bases and V by 4 bases; bases with no gene match: 12.

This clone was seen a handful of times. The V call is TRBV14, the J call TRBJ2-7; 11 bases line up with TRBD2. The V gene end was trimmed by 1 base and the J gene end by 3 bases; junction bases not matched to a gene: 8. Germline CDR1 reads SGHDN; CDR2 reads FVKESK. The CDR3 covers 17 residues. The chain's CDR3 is CASSQGTLAGADYEQYF. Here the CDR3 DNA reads TGTGCCAGCAGCCAAGGAACACTAGCGGGGGCCGACTACGAGCAGTACTTC.

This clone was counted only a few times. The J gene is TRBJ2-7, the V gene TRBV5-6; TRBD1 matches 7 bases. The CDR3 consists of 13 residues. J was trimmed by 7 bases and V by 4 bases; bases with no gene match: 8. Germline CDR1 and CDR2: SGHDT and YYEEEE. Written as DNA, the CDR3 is TGTGCCAGCAGCCCCGGGACAGTACGAGAGCAGTACTTC. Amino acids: CASSPGTVREQYF.

The DNA of the CDR3 is TGTGCCAGCAGTTCGCGGGCCCAAAATACGCAGTATTTT. Residues: CASSSRAQNTQYF. The chain links TRBV6-2 or TRBV6-3 to TRBJ2-3, with TRBD2 as a possible D gene (5 bases). V dropped 4 bases and J dropped 7 bases, with 12 bases sitting between them. The CDR3 runs to 13 residues. Germline V gene sequence: CDR1 MNHEY, CDR2 SVGEGT.

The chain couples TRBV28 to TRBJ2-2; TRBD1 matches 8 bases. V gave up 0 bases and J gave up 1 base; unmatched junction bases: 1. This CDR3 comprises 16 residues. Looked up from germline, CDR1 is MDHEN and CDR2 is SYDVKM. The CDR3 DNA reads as TGTGCCAGCAGTTTATGGGGGACAGGGAACACCGGGGAGCTGTTTTTT. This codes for CASSLWGTGNTGELFF.

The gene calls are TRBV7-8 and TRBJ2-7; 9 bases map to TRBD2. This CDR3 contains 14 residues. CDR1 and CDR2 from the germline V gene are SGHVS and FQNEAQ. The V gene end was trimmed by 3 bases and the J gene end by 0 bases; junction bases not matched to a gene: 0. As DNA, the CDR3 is TGTGCCAGCAGCTTTAGCGGGAGCTCCTACGAGCAGTACTTC. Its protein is CASSFSGSSYEQYF.

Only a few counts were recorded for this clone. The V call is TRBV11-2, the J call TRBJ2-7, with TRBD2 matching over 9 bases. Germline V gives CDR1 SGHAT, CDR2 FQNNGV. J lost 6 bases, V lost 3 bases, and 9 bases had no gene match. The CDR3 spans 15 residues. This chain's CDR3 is CASSFGLAGLGEQYF. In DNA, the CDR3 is TGTGCCAGCAGCTTTGGGCTAGCGGGACTCGGCGAGCAGTACTTC.